Below, one T cell receptor beta chain is given with its context. The entry originates in a study of siplizumab effects on memory and regulatory T cells. The method was immunoSEQ multiplex PCR; TCRdb's version includes in-frame clones alone and lacks a portion of them. The data show 90,000 to 110,000 clones, with about 92% seen just once and about 0.32% held by the top ten. The source of this sequence is a human donor in good health. Sequenced sample: CD4+ T cells sorted from blood.

This CDR3 is CASSLNGQGYNEQFF. The CDR3 DNA follows: TGCGCCAGCAGCTTGAATGGACAGGGTTACAATGAGCAGTTCTTC. The chain joins TRBV5-1 to TRBJ2-1; 8 bases map to TRBD1. Germline trimming cut 1 base from V and 4 bases from J; bases unmatched to any gene: 4. The CDR3 is made up of 15 amino acids. Looked up from germline, CDR1 is SGHRS and CDR2 is YFSETQ.